A selection of T cell receptor beta chains follows, all from one sample in a study of blood T cell repertoires in COVID-19. Some clones are missing from TCRdb's copy, which holds only in-frame ones; the method was immunoSEQ multiplex PCR. The table records about 220,000 clones, around 90% of them present only once. Specimen: PBMCs or T cells enriched from blood (not recorded which). These receptors all stem from a man aged 30-40 years who had been exposed to COVID-19. CDR3s include the opening cysteine and the closing phenylalanine or tryptophan. D genes are given only for firm matches. Clone size is not always given. Where it is, it says once, few, many or a class for expanded clones.

NA	NA	TRBV19	TRBJ1-5	CASSPETGSTQHF	TGTGCCAGTAGTCCGGAAACAGGGTCGACCCAGCATTTT
TRBD1	once	TRBV19	TRBJ1-5	CASTPGAGGGNQPQHF	TGTGCCAGTACCCCAGGGGCAGGGGGCGGCAATCAGCCCCAGCATTTT
NA	NA	TRBV10-3	TRBJ1-4	CAIAETGDGLGRAEQLFF	TGTGCCATCGCCGAAACAGGAGACGGTTTAGGCAGGGCGGAACAACTGTTTTTT
TRBD1	NA	TRBV6-2/TRBV6-3	TRBJ1-5	CASSRDSEYQPQHF	TGTGCCAGCAGTAGGGACAGCGAATATCAGCCCCAGCATTTT
NA	NA	TRBV19	TRBJ2-7	CASAPSRGYYEQYF	TGTGCCAGTGCCCCAAGCCGGGGGTACTACGAGCAGTACTTC
TRBD2	once	TRBV5-6	TRBJ2-7	CASSLGLAPSSYEQYF	TGTGCCAGCAGCTTGGGACTAGCGCCCAGCTCCTACGAGCAGTACTTC
NA	NA	TRBV4-3	TRBJ2-3	CASSWGLAGTDTQYF	TGCGCCAGCAGCTGGGGGCTAGCCGGCACAGATACGCAGTATTTT
NA	NA	TRBV5-1	TRBJ1-1	CASSTFPGGEYTEAFF	TGCGCCAGCAGCACCTTCCCCGGGGGGGAGTACACTGAAGCTTTCTTT
TRBD1	NA	TRBV7-2	TRBJ1-3	CASSLRGRGQGSGNTIYF	TGTGCCAGCAGCTTAAGGGGTCGTGGACAGGGCTCTGGAAACACCATATATTTT
NA	NA	TRBV9	TRBJ1-1	CASSGTGTMNTEAFF	TGTGCCAGCAGCGGGACCGGGACAATGAACACTGAAGCTTTCTTT
TRBD1	NA	TRBV12-3/TRBV12-4	TRBJ1-3	CASSPGQGGPIYF	TGTGCCAGCAGTCCGGGACAGGGGGGGCCCATATATTTT
NA	NA	TRBV6-5	TRBJ1-4	CASSYLRGAIRKLFF	TGTGCCAGCAGTTACCTTCGGGGGGCCATTCGAAAACTGTTTTTT
NA	NA	TRBV6-1	TRBJ1-4	CASSEQTGFEKLFF	TGTGCCAGCAGTGAGCAAACAGGGTTTGAAAAACTGTTTTTT
NA	NA	TRBV24-1	TRBJ2-3	CATRRRGPHFTPDTQYF	TGTGCCACCAGGAGGCGGGGGCCACATTTTACACCAGATACGCAGTATTTT
NA	few	TRBV5-4	TRBJ2-1	CASSWTQDEQFF	TGTGCCAGCAGCTGGACTCAAGATGAGCAGTTCTTC
TRBD1	NA	TRBV7-9	TRBJ1-2	CASSLVSRGFGYTF	TGTGCCAGCAGCTTAGTCAGCAGGGGGTTTGGCTACACCTTC
NA	few	TRBV5-1	TRBJ2-2	CASSLLESTGELFF	TGCGCCAGCAGCTTACTAGAATCCACCGGGGAGCTGTTTTTT